This TCR beta chain was retrieved from a study of blood T cell repertoires in COVID-19. Looking at the study overall: Acute-phase and convalescent COVID-19 samples originated in the United States, Italy and Spain.

In the source study's methods: For nucleated cells, counts were estimated from reference gene primer amplification. Method: immunoSEQ multiplex PCR; TCRdb's copy keeps in-frame clones and lacks some. V and J calls plus clone size are reproduced from that table; the DNA served to infer D and trimming. Found here are about 280,000 clones, almost 90% of them singletons; the top ten hold about 1.7%. This CDR3 comprises 14 residues. Germline lookup yields CDR1 SGHRS and CDR2 YFSETQ. Trimming took off 7 bases at V and 11 bases at J, with 24 bases between the two ends. Cohorts were assigned according to the clinical history that participants reported.

The receptor was isolated from a woman aged 18-30 years with acute COVID-19. The chain uses TRBV5-1 and TRBJ1-1, with D uncertain. The sample taken for sequencing was PBMCs or T cells enriched from blood (not recorded which). CDR3 loop: CASRGSGENLGAFF. The CDR3 nucleotides read TGCGCCAGCCGAGGGTCTGGGGAAAATTTAGGTGCTTTCTTT.